The clone carrying this TCR beta chain has just a few counts. Its cognate antigen is unknown. The data derive from a study of T cells in Graves' hyperthyroidism and ophthalmopathy. Whole-study context: Peripheral blood specimens were obtained at initial diagnosis, prior to any treatment. Study-level results: Model output signaled ophthalmopathy a median around 6.9 months ahead of onset. Blood also contained most expanded thyroid clonotypes above 0.001.

Germline-derived CDR1 and CDR2 are SGDLS and YYNGEE. Trimming shortened V by 3 bases and J by 6 bases, and 17 bases separated the two germline ends. The CDR3 covers 15 residues. With duration under 3 months, ophthalmopathy was active: Clinical Activity Score at least 3, NOSPECS at least 4. RNA transcripts served as the template for amplifying TCR beta CDR3 regions. The TCR CDR3 was amplified in a first-round RT-PCR using the HTBI primer set. TCRdb called the multiplex PCR reads again in MiXCR, with one record for every CDR3 protein. The sample includes fewer than 500,000 distinct CDR3 sequences, more than 14% seen only once; the top ten take around 19%.

This clonotype was sampled from a woman between 25 and 40 years old with Graves' ophthalmopathy. The gene calls are TRBV9 and TRBJ2-3; TRBD2 is a possible D gene (7 bases). Sequenced input: blood. As DNA, the CDR3 is TGTGCCAGCAGCGCGATGGGGGGGCCGCTCGATACGCAGTATTTT. Translated: CASSAMGGPLDTQYF.